Below are 29 T cell receptor beta chains sequenced from a single sample in a study of CD8 T cells in ankylosing spondylitis. Study findings and constraints: Among TCR beta sequences, a motif of under 10 highly homologous variants appeared characteristic of ankylosing spondylitis blood.

No antigen has been identified for these receptors. TCRdb reanalysed the 5' RACE reads using MiXCR and keeps one entry per CDR3 protein. This table holds hundreds of thousands of distinct CDR3 sequences, more than 9.5% found once. The sample comprised blood, either unsorted or a sorted T cell fraction (not recorded which). The receptors originated from a male donor with ankylosing spondylitis.

CDR3 coding DNA: TGCGCCAGCAGCACTTCCGGGGGCTCAAGCACAGATACGCAGTATTTT. Translating gives CASSTSGGSSTDTQYF. The chain recombines TRBV5-1 with TRBJ2-3; D is perhaps TRBD1 or TRBD2 (6 bases each). The CDR3 spans 16 residues. V lost 4 bases, J lost 0 bases, and 15 bases lay in between. Germline CDR1 reads SGHRS; CDR2 reads YFSETQ.

The chain couples TRBV29-1 to TRBJ2-5; D is undetermined. Trimming removed 2 bases from V and 7 bases from J, with 17 bases in between. This CDR3 has 14 residues. Germline lookup yields CDR1 SQVTM and CDR2 ANQGSEA. This chain's CDR3 is CSVEHKTASRTQYF. Here the CDR3 DNA reads TGCAGCGTTGAACACAAGACGGCCTCCCGGACCCAGTACTTC. Complete variable domain (other parts from reference TRBV29-1 and TRBJ2-5): SAVISQKPSRDICQRGTSLTIQCQVDSQVTMMFWYRQQPGQSLTLIATANQGSEATYESGFVIDKFPISRPNLTFSTLTVSNMSPEDSSIYLCSVEHKTASRTQYFGPGTRLLVL.

This chain connects TRBV7-9 to TRBJ2-2; D gene uncertain. This CDR3 has 12 amino acids. Deletions cut 5 bases from V and 8 bases from J, with 9 bases between. Germline CDR1 is SEHNR and CDR2 is FQNEAQ (reference sequence). Written as DNA, the CDR3 is TGTGCCAGCAGCCCACGTGTAGGGGAGCTGTTTTTT. This codes for CASSPRVGELFF.

The chain employs TRBV6-5 and TRBJ2-2; 7 bases match TRBD2. The CDR3 covers 15 residues. With V trimmed by 0 bases and J by 6 bases, 4 bases remained unmatched. Per the germline V gene, CDR1 is MNHEY and CDR2 is SVGAGI. The chain's CDR3 is CASSYSGTKPGELFF. The CDR3 DNA is TGTGCCAGCAGTTACTCGGGGACTAAACCCGGGGAGCTGTTTTTT.

This chain joins TRBV12-3 or TRBV12-4 and TRBJ2-7; D gene unclear. The CDR3 is 12 amino acids. V lost 6 bases and J lost 4, with 10 bases in between. The CDR3 DNA reads as TGTGCCAGCAGAAAATGGGGATACGAGCAGTACTTC. Encoded protein: CASRKWGYEQYF.

This clonotype has only a few counts. V usage is TRBV6-1 and J usage is TRBJ1-1; no definite D call. The CDR3 extends over 13 amino acids. Trimming left V 1 base short and J 5 bases short, with 8 bases between. Germline V gives CDR1 MNHNS, CDR2 SASEGT. DNA for the CDR3: TGTGCCAGCAGTGAAGTTCTACAGACTGAAGCTTTCTTT. It specifies CASSEVLQTEAFF.

This chain links TRBV5-1 with TRBJ2-7; 8 positions agree with TRBD1. V dropped 3 bases and J dropped 7; count of bases not matched to a gene: 9. The CDR3 has 14 residues. Germline loops: CDR1 SGHRS, CDR2 YFSETQ. As DNA, the CDR3 is TGCGCCAGCAGCTGGGGACAGGCTCAGCGGGAGCAGTACTTC. The encoded protein is CASSWGQAQREQYF.

This clonotype has just a few counts. The V gene is TRBV20-1, the J gene TRBJ2-7, with D hard to call. CDR3 length: 13 amino acids. The germline V and J ends were trimmed by 1 base and 2 bases, with 9 bases remaining between them. Germline V gene sequence: CDR1 DFQATT, CDR2 SNEGSKA (reference sequence). The CDR3 DNA reads as TGCAGTGCTAGAGTAGCACAGCCCTACGAGCAGTACTTC. Its translation is CSARVAQPYEQYF.

V is TRBV7-2 and J is TRBJ2-3; D is ambiguous. Germline V CDR1 and CDR2: SGHTA, FQGNSA. Trimming took off 5 bases at V and 0 bases at J, with 9 bases between the two ends. The CDR3 loop spans 14 amino acids. CDR3 coding DNA: TGTGCCAGCAGCGCACAACAAAGCACAGATACGCAGTATTTT. Residues: CASSAQQSTDTQYF.

This clonotype has only a few counts. The rearrangement joins TRBV10-1 to TRBJ2-1, with 10 bases fitting TRBD2. From germline, CDR1 is WNHNN and CDR2 SYGVQD (reference sequence). This CDR3 region has 15 residues. The J segment lost 8 bases and the V segment lost 0 bases, leaving 4 bases of the junction unmatched. CDR3 amino acids: CASSESSSGSDEQFF. The CDR3 DNA reads TGCGCCAGCAGTGAGTCGTCTAGCGGGAGCGATGAGCAGTTCTTC.

This clonotype has a single count. The V and J genes are TRBV12-3 or TRBV12-4 and TRBJ2-7; possible D gene TRBD2, 6 bases. Trimming shortened V by 5 bases and J by 2 bases, and 16 bases separated the two germline ends. There are 15 residues in the CDR3. The CDR3 DNA follows: TGTGCCAGCAGTCCGTTGAGTAGCGGCCCCTACGAGCAGTACTTC. The encoded protein is CASSPLSSGPYEQYF.

The chain recombines TRBV18 with TRBJ2-1; D possibly corresponds to TRBD2 (6 bases). Trimming pared 3 bases from V and 8 bases from J, leaving 17 bases between. The length of the CDR3 is 15 residues. From germline, CDR1 is KGHSH and CDR2 LQKENI. Written as DNA, the CDR3 is TGTGCCAGCTCACCTCCGGGAGCATCTGGCCATGAGCAGTTCTTC. Translation: CASSPPGASGHEQFF.

The chain links TRBV3-1 to TRBJ2-1; D unresolved. Trimming took off 1 base at V and 8 bases at J, with 6 bases between the two ends. Germline V lookup: CDR1 LGHDT, CDR2 YNNKEL (reference sequence). CDR3 length: 12 amino acids. Written as DNA, the CDR3 is TGTGCCAGCAGCCAAGGCCCGGATGAGCAGTTCTTC. It codes for CASSQGPDEQFF.

The table lists this clonotype with many counts. In nucleotides, the CDR3 is TGTGCCAGCAGTTACTCCGAGGGGAGAACATTCTATGGCTACACCTTC. Amino acids: CASSYSEGRTFYGYTF. The chain combines TRBV6-5 with TRBJ1-2; tentatively, D is TRBD1 (5 bases). The germline V and J ends were trimmed by 0 bases and 4 bases, with 15 bases remaining between them. The CDR3 covers 16 residues. CDR1 and CDR2 from the germline V gene are MNHEY and SVGAGI.

This clonotype was found many times. The V call is TRBV24-1, the J call TRBJ2-2; unclear D gene. CDR1 KGHDR and CDR2 SFDVKD come from the germline V gene. V lost 2 bases to trimming and J lost 3 bases, with 6 bases between them. The CDR3 spans 14 residues. This chain's CDR3 is CATSDSADTGELFF. CDR3 DNA sequence: TGTGCCACCAGTGATTCGGCCGACACCGGGGAGCTGTTTTTT.

This clonotype was observed a handful of times. This sequence joins TRBV15 and TRBJ2-1; 9 nucleotides agree with TRBD1. V shed 3 bases and J 9 bases; nucleotides not matched to a gene: 9. The CDR3 extends over 15 amino acids. Germline V gives CDR1 LNHNV, CDR2 YYDKDF (reference sequence). The chain's CDR3 is CATSRRTGDGGEQFF. The CDR3 nucleotides read TGTGCCACCAGCAGGAGGACAGGGGACGGGGGTGAGCAGTTCTTC.

V usage is TRBV7-7 and J usage is TRBJ2-2; no firm D call. V was cut by 3 bases and J by 2 bases, with 7 bases left in between. Germline CDR1 is SSHAT and CDR2 is FNYEAQ (reference sequence). The CDR3 runs to 14 residues. The CDR3 protein is CASSLFENTGELFF. DNA for the CDR3: TGTGCCAGCAGCTTGTTTGAAAACACCGGGGAGCTGTTTTTT.

This clonotype was counted a few times. V and J are TRBV6-5 and TRBJ2-5; TRBD1 is a possible D gene (5 bases). Germline V gene sequence: CDR1 MNHEY, CDR2 SVGAGI. This CDR3 spans 16 amino acids. The V end lost 0 bases, the J end lost 0 bases, and 11 bases lay between the germline ends. CDR3 nucleotides: TGTGCCAGCAGTTACTCTGGTCCAGGGTACCAAGAGACCCAGTACTTC. Protein sequence: CASSYSGPGYQETQYF.

A few counts support this clonotype. The CDR3 spells CASSQEENRPKDTQYF. The CDR3 DNA is TGCGCCAGCAGCCAAGAAGAGAACAGACCTAAGGATACGCAGTATTTT. The chain has TRBV4-1 and TRBJ2-3; D is uncertain. The CDR3 spans 16 residues. The germline CDR1 and CDR2 sequences are MGHRA and YSYEKL. V was clipped by 0 bases and J by 6 bases, with 16 bases between them.

A few counts support this clonotype. The J gene is TRBJ2-3, the V gene TRBV5-1, with 11 bases identical to TRBD2. Germline CDR1 reads SGHRS; CDR2 reads YFSETQ. V dropped 1 base and J dropped 6; count of bases not matched to a gene: 7. This CDR3 region has 16 residues. The CDR3 reads CASSLLIAGGQDTQYF. DNA for the CDR3: TGCGCCAGCAGCTTGCTAATAGCGGGAGGGCAGGATACGCAGTATTTT. Drawing the rest from reference TRBV5-1 and TRBJ2-3, the complete variable domain is KAGVTQTPRYLIKTRGQQVTLSCSPISGHRSVSWYQQTPGQGLQFLFEYFSETQRNKGNFPGRFSGRQFSNSRSEMNVSTLELGDSALYLCASSLLIAGGQDTQYFGPGTRLTVL.

The chain combines TRBV18 with TRBJ2-7, with TRBD2 as a possible D gene (6 bases). Germline CDR1 reads KGHSH; CDR2 reads LQKENI. Trimming took 3 bases from V and 3 from J, leaving 12 bases between them. CDR3 length: 14 residues. CDR3 amino acids: CASSPGDFLYEQYF. CDR3 DNA sequence: TGTGCCAGCTCACCGGGGGACTTTCTCTACGAGCAGTACTTC.

In this sample, this clonotype turned up once. This chain joins TRBV6-5 and TRBJ1-5, with D hard to call. CDR3 size: 15 residues. Germline loops: CDR1 MNHEY, CDR2 SVGAGI. V was cut by 2 bases and J by 0 bases, with 8 bases left in between. The CDR3 is CASSYAGDSNQPQHF. CDR3 sequence (DNA): TGTGCCAGCAGTTACGCAGGAGATAGCAATCAGCCCCAGCATTTT.

Concerning this clonotype: Lacking the conserved final phenylalanine or tryptophan, this CDR3 likely reflects a read error. The V gene is TRBV20-1, the J gene TRBJ2-7; TRBD1 is a possible D gene (7 bases). Per the germline V gene, CDR1 is DFQATT and CDR2 is SNEGSKA (reference sequence). This CDR3 has 14 amino acids. Trimming took 1 base from V and 3 from J, leaving 13 bases between them. The CDR3 here is CSARARGADYEQYI. The CDR3 bases are TGCAGTGCTAGAGCCAGGGGGGCCGACTACGAGCAGTACATC.

The rearrangement joins TRBV4-2 to TRBJ2-1; D is unclear. Looked up from germline, CDR1 is LGHNA and CDR2 is YNFKEQ. The CDR3 is 15 residues long. Trimming cost V 1 base and J 5 bases, with 12 bases left between them. The CDR3 is CASSQVRLGDNEQFF. CDR3 sequence (DNA): TGTGCCAGCAGCCAAGTACGACTCGGTGACAATGAGCAGTTCTTC.

The table lists this clonotype with a few counts. V usage is TRBV7-2 and J usage is TRBJ2-1, with 9 bases aligning to TRBD2. The germline CDR1 and CDR2 sequences are SGHTA and FQGNSA. This CDR3 is built from 16 residues. Germline trimming cut 4 bases from V and 10 bases from J; bases unmatched to any gene: 14. The CDR3 nucleotides read TGTGCCAGCAGCTCGAGGCTAGCGGGATGGGGGGCCGAGCAGTTCTTC. As protein: CASSSRLAGWGAEQFF.

This clonotype was detected a few times. The genes are TRBV9 and TRBJ1-6, with no clear D. V lost 2 bases and J lost 8, with 8 bases in between. Germline CDR1 and CDR2: SGDLS and YYNGEE. The CDR3 runs 13 residues. This CDR3 reads CASSVTGDSPLHF. For the CDR3, the DNA is TGTGCCAGCAGCGTCACCGGGGATTCACCCCTCCACTTT.

This clonotype was counted a few times. The chain links TRBV12-3 or TRBV12-4 to TRBJ2-5; 14 bases line up with TRBD2. The CDR3 covers 15 residues. The J segment lost 5 bases and the V segment lost 4 bases, leaving 3 bases of the junction unmatched. CDR3 in amino acids: CASSSRTSGRETQYF. In DNA form, the CDR3 reads TGTGCCAGCAGTTCGAGGACTAGCGGGAGGGAGACCCAGTACTTC.

This clonotype was recorded a few times. The chain uses TRBV6-5 and TRBJ2-1; D might be TRBD2 (5 bases). V lost 3 bases and J lost 0, with 9 bases in between. In germline, CDR1 is MNHEY, CDR2 SVGAGI. CDR3 length: 15 residues. CDR3 in DNA: TGTGCCAGCAGTTATAGCGTTTTCTCCTACAATGAGCAGTTCTTC. This sequence encodes CASSYSVFSYNEQFF.

The genes are TRBV6-1 and TRBJ2-3; D gene uncertain. Germline CDR1 and CDR2: MNHNS and SASEGT. The CDR3 runs to 15 residues. The V and J ends lost 7 bases and 3 bases respectively, with 17 bases between them. The CDR3 region has the DNA TGTGCCAGCACAAAGGGCACGGCGCCTACAGATACGCAGTATTTT. Translation: CASTKGTAPTDTQYF.